This T cell receptor (beta chain) was recorded in a study of T cells after yellow fever vaccination. For the study at large: For low cell numbers, libraries were made with SMART-Seq v4 Ultra Low Input. Study findings and constraints: Weaker, the secondary response had a peak occurring faster, on day 5 versus 15. Overlap between CD4 and CD8 compartments was detected for a small share of clonotypes. Booster samples showed a return of most primary-vaccination clones (roughly 96% CD4, 85% to 90% CD8).

Germline values: CDR1 MRHNA, CDR2 SNTAGT. The CDR3 totals 13 residues. Trimming stripped 4 bases from V and 4 bases from J, with 10 bases between. This clonotype was seen a few times. Antigen specificity is unknown. TCRdb re-analysed the 5' RACE reads in MiXCR, keeping a single row per CDR3 protein. The table shows just under 600,000 distinct CDR3 sequences, with about 13% occurring only once. The sequencing here drew on PBMCs, taken on the day of the yellow fever booster vaccination. The chain combines TRBV6-4 with TRBJ1-1; D remains ambiguous. The sequence was collected from a man younger than 40 who received the YFV17D yellow fever vaccine. CDR3: CASSAHLGTEAFF. The DNA of the CDR3 is TGTGCCAGCAGTGCCCATCTAGGCACTGAAGCTTTCTTT.